A single sample gave rise to the 14 T cell receptor beta chains below, sequenced in a study of CD8+ T cells in alopecia areata. Treatment reported: oral pan-JAK inhibitor, 5-10 mg twice daily. RNA was extracted and reverse transcribed into cDNA as the sequencing template. Clones were sequenced by immunoSEQ multiplex PCR, and TCRdb holds only the in-frame ones, with some missing. The sample records around 200,000 clones, around 50% being singletons. The sample here was CD8+ T cells sorted from blood, taken at week 24, from a patient treated with tofacitinib. The receptors here all came from a human donor with alopecia areata.

The V call is TRBV25-1, the J call TRBJ1-1; TRBD1 matches 9 bases. With V trimmed by 6 bases and J by 2 bases, 4 bases remained unmatched. This CDR3 has 14 residues. From germline, CDR1 is MGHDK and CDR2 SYGVNS. The CDR3 DNA sequence: TGTGCCAGCAGAGGACAGGGGACAAACACTGAAGCTTTCTTT. This sequence encodes CASRGQGTNTEAFF.

The chain is built from TRBV2 and TRBJ2-4, with 9 bases lining up with TRBD1. The J segment lost 7 bases and the V segment lost 6 bases, leaving 13 bases of the junction unmatched. Germline V gene data show CDR1 as SNHLY and CDR2 as FYNNEI. There are 16 residues in the CDR3. CDR3 sequence reads: CASSDELGQGANIQYF. The DNA of the CDR3 is TGTGCCAGCAGCGACGAGCTGGGACAGGGTGCGAACATTCAGTACTTC.

The chain couples TRBV30 to TRBJ1-5; D is undetermined. There are 14 residues in the CDR3. Looked up from germline, CDR1 is GTSNPN and CDR2 is SVGIG (reference sequence). The V end lost 1 base, the J end lost 6 bases, and 13 bases lay between the germline ends. The CDR3 DNA follows: TGTGCCTGGAGTGACGGAGGGTTCTCTCAGCCCCAGCATTTT. This gives the protein CAWSDGGFSQPQHF. Variable domain in full (rest from reference TRBV30 and TRBJ1-5): SQTIHQWPATLVQPVGSPLSLECTVEGTSNPNLYWYRQAAGRGLQLLFYSVGIGQISSEVPQNLSASRPQDRQFILSSKKLLLSDSGFYLCAWSDGGFSQPQHFGDGTRLSIL.

In this sample, this clone turned up a few times. The chain recombines TRBV5-1 with TRBJ1-1, with a weak D call TRBD1 (6 bases). The germline V gene encodes CDR1 SGHRS and CDR2 YFSETQ. Trimming pared 6 bases from V and 0 bases from J, leaving 12 bases between. The CDR3 contains 14 residues. CDR3 region: CASTIRDMNTEAFF. The CDR3 DNA reads TGCGCCAGCACCATTCGGGACATGAACACTGAAGCTTTCTTT.

A remark on this clone: Other DNA sequences from this sample encode an identical CDR3 as well. The genes are TRBV4-1 and TRBJ2-7; 10 positions match TRBD1. This CDR3 spans 14 amino acids. V trimming: 4 bases; J trimming: 2 bases; junction bases outside the gene matches: 2. Germline lookup yields CDR1 MGHRA and CDR2 YSYEKL. The CDR3 nucleotides read TGCGCCAGCAGCCCCGGGACAGGGGCCTACGAGCAGTACTTC. It specifies CASSPGTGAYEQYF.

The rearrangement joins TRBV6-6 to TRBJ1-5; D ambiguous. In germline, CDR1 is MNHNY, CDR2 SVGAGI (reference sequence). With 7 bases removed from V and 6 bases from J, the gap between germline ends came to 19 bases. The CDR3 spans 15 residues. For the CDR3, the DNA is TGTGCCAGCACTAGGAGTGAGGCCTCGGGTCAGCCCCAGCATTTT. Amino acids: CASTRSEASGQPQHF.

The V and J genes are TRBV15 and TRBJ1-2; no clear D. V shed 1 base and J shed 4 bases, with 13 bases lying between them. CDR1 and CDR2 (germline): LNHNV, YYDKDF (reference sequence). The CDR3 covers 15 residues. For the CDR3, the DNA is TGTGCCACCAGCAGAGCCGGAAGGGTGTCCTATGGCTACACCTTC. Its translation is CATSRAGRVSYGYTF.

The chain carries TRBV10-3 and TRBJ1-1; the D gene is possibly TRBD1 (5 bases). CDR3 length: 15 residues. Germline V lookup: CDR1 ENHRY, CDR2 SYGVKD. V lost 3 bases and J lost 3, with 14 bases in between. The CDR3 loop reads CAISDGARRDTEAFF. CDR3 nucleotides: TGTGCCATCAGTGATGGGGCTAGAAGGGACACTGAAGCTTTCTTT.

The CDR3 nucleotides are TGTGCCAGCAGTGGGGGTCCAGGCTGGGAGAACTATGGCTACACCTTC. As protein: CASSGGPGWENYGYTF. V is TRBV2 and J is TRBJ1-2; D is ambiguous. The V gene's germline CDR1 is SNHLY and CDR2 FYNNEI. V gave up 4 bases and J gave up 2 bases, with 17 bases separating them. The CDR3 covers 16 residues.

This clone has only a few counts. The chain recombines TRBV11-2 with TRBJ2-7; TRBD2 agrees at 12 bases. This CDR3 has 14 residues. Germline V gives CDR1 SGHAT, CDR2 FQNNGV. V was clipped by 9 bases and J by 4 bases; unmatched bases: 7. The CDR3 here is CASRTSGVLYEQYF. CDR3 bases: TGTGCCAGTAGGACTAGCGGGGTCCTTTACGAGCAGTACTTC.

The chain uses TRBV19 and TRBJ1-5, with TRBD1 identical over 7 bases. The CDR3 extends over 16 amino acids. V gave up 3 bases and J gave up 0 bases; unmatched junction bases: 5. Germline loops: CDR1 LNHDA, CDR2 SQIVND (reference sequence). The CDR3 DNA follows: TGTGCCAGTAGTATTTGGCAGGGGGATAGCAATCAGCCCCAGCATTTT. Its protein product is CASSIWQGDSNQPQHF.

Written as DNA, the CDR3 is TGTGCCAGCAGCTTAGTACCAGGGGACTACGAGCAGTACTTC. It encodes CASSLVPGDYEQYF. This chain joins TRBV7-2 and TRBJ2-7; D might be TRBD1 (6 bases). This CDR3 is 14 amino acids long. Germline CDR1 is SGHTA and CDR2 is FQGNSA. Trimming shortened V by 1 base and J by 3 bases, and 10 bases separated the two germline ends.

This clone has just a few counts. The chain has TRBV12-5 and TRBJ2-2; 9 bases map to TRBD1. CDR3 length: 18 amino acids. Germline CDR1 reads LGHNT; CDR2 reads FRNRAP. Trimming took 0 bases from V and 0 from J; bases not matched to a gene: 5. For the CDR3, the DNA is TGTGCTAGTGGTTTGGTACGGACAGGGGAGACGAACACCGGGGAGCTGTTTTTT. It encodes CASGLVRTGETNTGELFF.

This chain uses TRBV7-6 with TRBJ1-2, with TRBD1 matching 8 bases. Germline V gene sequence: CDR1 SGHVS, CDR2 FNYEAQ. V lost 5 bases, J lost 4 bases, and 3 bases stayed unmatched. There are 13 residues in the CDR3. CDR3 nucleotide sequence: TGTGCCAGCAGCGACGGGACAGGCTATGGCTACACCTTC. Its translation: CASSDGTGYGYTF.